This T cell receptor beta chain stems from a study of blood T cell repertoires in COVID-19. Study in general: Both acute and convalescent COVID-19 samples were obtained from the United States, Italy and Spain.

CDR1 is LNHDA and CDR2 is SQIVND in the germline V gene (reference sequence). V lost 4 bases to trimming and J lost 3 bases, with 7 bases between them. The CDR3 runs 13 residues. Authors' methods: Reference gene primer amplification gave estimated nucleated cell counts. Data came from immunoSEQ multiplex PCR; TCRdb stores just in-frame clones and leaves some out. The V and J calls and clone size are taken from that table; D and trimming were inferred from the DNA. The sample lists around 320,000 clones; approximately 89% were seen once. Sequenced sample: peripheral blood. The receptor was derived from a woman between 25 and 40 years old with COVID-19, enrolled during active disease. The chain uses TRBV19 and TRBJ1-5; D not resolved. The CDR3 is CASSRQANQPQHF. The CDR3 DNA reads TGTGCCAGTAGTAGGCAGGCCAATCAGCCCCAGCATTTT.